This T cell receptor beta chain stems from a study of cytomegalovirus exposure and HLA in healthy donors. PCR was performed using 60 Vbeta and 13 Jbeta primers. Produced via immunoSEQ multiplex PCR; TCRdb's table is partial and in-frame only. Here the sample table reports roughly 120,000 clones. The CDR3 is 16 residues long. CDR1 and CDR2 from the germline V gene are SGHRS and YFSETQ. V gave up 4 bases and J gave up 2 bases, with 13 bases separating them. Details on this clone: Its cognate antigen is unknown.

Points from the study as a whole: Sequencing likely caused a cluster of highly shared sequence variants. The study listed under 200 cytomegalovirus-associated TCR beta chains.

Sequenced input: PBMCs. This sequence originates from a young man in good health and CMV-seronegative. The gene calls are TRBV5-1 and TRBJ2-6; a weak D match, TRBD1 (6 bases). The CDR3 loop reads CASSLKTGPGANVLTF. The CDR3 nucleotides are TGCGCCAGCAGCCTCAAAACAGGGCCTGGGGCCAACGTCCTGACTTTC. Full variable domain (outside the CDR3, taken from reference TRBV5-1 and TRBJ2-6): KAGVTQTPRYLIKTRGQQVTLSCSPISGHRSVSWYQQTPGQGLQFLFEYFSETQRNKGNFPGRFSGRQFSNSRSEMNVSTLELGDSALYLCASSLKTGPGANVLTFGAGSRLTVL.